This T cell receptor beta chain was obtained from a study of OX40 agonist ivuxolimab in advanced cancers. Study-level information: Melanoma, hepatocellular carcinoma, head and neck or renal cell cancer occurred in dose-escalation patients. Anti-PD-1, anti-PD-L1 or anti-CTLA-4 therapy given earlier was allowed, and around 40% had some. Study-level findings and limits: CD8+ T cells (on average) carried more expanded clones than CD4+ T cells.

Measured with immunoSEQ multiplex PCR; TCRdb has only the in-frame clones, and not every one. Of 75,000 to 100,000 clones listed, 91% are singletons. Researchers took blood at baseline, on cycle 4 day 1, and on cycle 7 day 1. The CDR3 extends over 15 amino acids. Germline V gene sequence: CDR1 SGHTA, CDR2 FQGNSA. V was trimmed by 0 bases and J by 7 bases, leaving 12 bases between them. Concerning this clone: The antigen is unknown.

Sequencing was performed on CD4+ or CD8+ T cells sorted from blood, taken in a trial of the OX40 agonist ivuxolimab. J is TRBJ1-4 and V is TRBV7-2; tentative D call: TRBD1 (5 bases). The TCR comes from an adult with an advanced solid tumor such as melanoma, head and neck, liver or kidney cancer. The CDR3 spells CASSLAGDAGEKLFF. The DNA for the CDR3 is TGTGCCAGCAGCTTAGCTGGGGACGCCGGTGAAAAACTGTTTTTT. Using reference TRBV7-2 and TRBJ1-4 for the parts outside the CDR3, the full variable domain is GAGVSQSPSNKVTEKGKDVELRCDPISGHTALYWYRQSLGQGLEFLIYFQGNSAPDKSGLPSDRFSAERTGGSVSTLTIQRTQQEDSAVYLCASSLAGDAGEKLFFGSGTQLSVL.